The 16 T cell receptor beta chains presented below share a single source sample, sequenced in a study of T cell responses to AZD1222 COVID-19 vaccine (dated by TCRdb to the early 2020s). This specimen's time point label, interpreted: baseline before first vaccination. Library generation was performed with the immunoSEQ multiplex PCR assay. TCRdb obtained this table from immuneACCESS and retained in-frame rearrangements with V and J assigned. These tables miss some clones; where compared with another copy, unresolved V genes account for less than half of the shortfall, and the remainder is unexplained. The table for this sample lists approximately 140,000 clones; 91% of them were counted only once. The top ten clones comprise 2.8% of the sample. Sequenced material: peripheral blood, taken on day 0 of AZD1222 vaccination. These receptors all stem from an adult in good health.

This chain joins TRBV11-3 and TRBJ2-1; 11 nucleotides agree with TRBD2. The germline CDR1 and CDR2 sequences are SGHNT and YENEEA. This CDR3 has 17 residues. V dropped 1 base and J dropped 4; count of bases not matched to a gene: 6. The CDR3 loop is CASSLGGLAVLYNEQFF. CDR3 in DNA: TGTGCCAGCAGCTTAGGGGGACTAGCGGTACTTTACAATGAGCAGTTCTTC.

This clone occurred once. This chain links TRBV5-6 with TRBJ2-1; 12 positions match TRBD2. This CDR3 is 19 amino acids long. CDR1 and CDR2 from the germline V gene are SGHDT and YYEEEE. Unmatched junction bases numbered 12, after V lost 1 base and J lost 4 bases. CDR3 DNA: TGTGCCAGCAGCTTGACTAGCGGGGGGATCCCGATACCATACAATGAGCAGTTCTTC. Translation gives CASSLTSGGIPIPYNEQFF.

This clone showed up just once. V is TRBV7-9 and J is TRBJ1-2, with TRBD1 matching over 8 bases. CDR1 and CDR2 (germline): SEHNR, FQNEAQ (reference sequence). V was pared by 4 bases and J by 9 bases, with 4 bases of the junction left unmatched. CDR3 length equals 12 residues. CDR3 sequence: CASSSSGGSYTF. CDR3 nucleotide sequence: TGTGCCAGCAGCTCATCAGGGGGCAGCTACACCTTC.

The rearrangement joins TRBV4-3 to TRBJ1-3, with 8 bases matching TRBD1. Germline V gene data show CDR1 as LGHNA and CDR2 as YSLEER. The J segment lost 1 base and the V segment lost 4 bases, leaving 6 bases of the junction unmatched. The CDR3 consists of 16 residues. The CDR3 nucleotides read TGCGCCAGCAGCCTCGACAGGGGAATTTCTGGAAACACCATATATTTT. Translating gives CASSLDRGISGNTIYF.

The chain links TRBV7-2 to TRBJ1-2; D not certain. There are 13 residues in the CDR3. Germline assignment: CDR1 SGHTA and CDR2 FQGNSA. The V gene lost 3 bases and the J gene lost 3 bases, with 8 bases spanning the gap. The CDR3 nucleotides read TGTGCCAGCAGCTTTCAGGTCGACTATGGCTACACCTTC. It specifies CASSFQVDYGYTF.

The chain carries TRBV15 and TRBJ1-3; D ambiguous. CDR3 length: 15 amino acids. CDR1 and CDR2 (germline): LNHNV, YYDKDF (reference sequence). Trimming took off 6 bases at V and 0 bases at J, with 12 bases between the two ends. The CDR3 protein is CATSRFAASGNTIYF. In DNA, the CDR3 is TGTGCCACCAGTAGATTTGCGGCCTCTGGAAACACCATATATTTT.

The chain employs TRBV5-4 and TRBJ1-1; tentative D call: TRBD1 (5 bases). With 0 bases removed from V and 0 bases from J, the gap between germline ends came to 6 bases. Germline loops: CDR1 SGHNT, CDR2 YYREEE (reference sequence). This CDR3 region has 14 residues. Written as DNA, the CDR3 is TGTGCCAGCAGCTTGGGGGGGATGAACACTGAAGCTTTCTTT. The encoded protein is CASSLGGMNTEAFF.

The chain couples TRBV15 to TRBJ1-3, with TRBD1 as a possible D gene (5 bases). From germline, CDR1 is LNHNV and CDR2 YYDKDF (reference sequence). The CDR3 spans 16 residues. V lost 3 bases and J lost 4, with 16 bases in between. CDR3 DNA: TGTGCCACCAGCAGCGGGGCGGGGGGGTTCGGAAACACCATATATTTT. Translating it yields CATSSGAGGFGNTIYF.

The chain couples TRBV27 to TRBJ2-3; TRBD2 aligns across 11 bases. This CDR3 has 15 amino acids. Trimming at V came to 4 bases and at J to 5 bases, leaving 5 bases not matched to a gene. Looked up from germline, CDR1 is MNHEY and CDR2 is SMNVEV (reference sequence). Written as DNA, the CDR3 is TGTGCCAGCAGTTATAGCGGGAGGGCCATAGATACGCAGTATTTT. This sequence encodes CASSYSGRAIDTQYF.

The chain is built from TRBV3-1 (or the pseudogene TRBV3-2) and TRBJ1-2; D is unclear. The CDR3 is made up of 12 amino acids. The ends were cut back, 1 base at V and 0 bases at J, with 0 bases in the middle. Germline CDR1 is LGHDT and CDR2 is YNNKEL (reference sequence). The CDR3 nucleotides are TGTGCCAGCAGCCAAGCTAACTATGGCTACACCTTC. Translated, it gives CASSQANYGYTF.

The rearrangement joins TRBV14 to TRBJ2-2, with D possibly TRBD2 on 6 matching bases. Trimming pared 4 bases from V and 5 bases from J, leaving 20 bases between. Germline V gives CDR1 SGHDN, CDR2 FVKESK. CDR3 length: 17 amino acids. The CDR3 DNA reads as TGTGCCAGCAGCCCCGCGGGGTTTAAGGAGTGGACCGGGGAGCTGTTTTTT. Translated, it gives CASSPAGFKEWTGELFF.

The chain combines TRBV6-5 with TRBJ1-2; 9 positions agree with TRBD1. With 0 bases clipped from V and 8 bases from J, the junction kept 7 bases outside the gene matches. This CDR3 comprises 15 residues. Germline lookup yields CDR1 MNHEY and CDR2 SVGAGI. The CDR3, as DNA: TGTGCCAGCAGTTACTCGGGGACAGGGCCGGTAGGCTACACCTTC. Translation gives CASSYSGTGPVGYTF.

The chain recombines TRBV5-6 with TRBJ1-1; a possible D gene is TRBD1 (6 bases). Germline V lookup: CDR1 SGHDT, CDR2 YYEEEE. The CDR3 consists of 12 residues. The ends were cut back, 4 bases at V and 11 bases at J, with 15 bases in the middle. CDR3 loop: CASSTQGPSAFF. CDR3 in DNA: TGTGCCAGCAGCACCCAGGGGCCCTCGGCTTTCTTT.

The chain links TRBV10-1 to TRBJ2-1, with 12 nucleotides matching TRBD2. Losses at the gene ends were 5 bases for V and 0 bases for J; bases not matched to a gene: 8. The CDR3 length is 18 residues. Germline V CDR1 and CDR2: WNHNN, SYGVQD (reference sequence). The CDR3 region is CASSLTSGGHSSYNEQFF. CDR3 nucleotide sequence: TGCGCCAGCAGTCTGACTAGCGGGGGACACAGCTCCTACAATGAGCAGTTCTTC.

This clone was found once. The V and J genes are TRBV10-2 and TRBJ1-1; D unclear. CDR3 length: 14 residues. Trimming removed 5 bases at V and 0 bases at J, with 10 bases between. The V gene's germline CDR1 is WSHSY and CDR2 SAAADI. The CDR3 DNA follows: TGCGCCAGCAGTTCTCCCTTTCTGAACACTGAAGCTTTCTTT. It yields the protein CASSSPFLNTEAFF.

The chain carries TRBV7-7 and TRBJ2-5; D remains ambiguous. Per the germline V gene, CDR1 is SSHAT and CDR2 is FNYEAQ (reference sequence). This CDR3 has 14 amino acids. Trimming left V 1 base short and J 4 bases short, with 10 bases between. CDR3 in amino acids: CASSLGSNLETQYF. Here the CDR3 DNA reads TGTGCCAGCAGCTTAGGAAGCAATCTAGAGACCCAGTACTTC. The complete variable domain, with remaining parts taken from reference TRBV7-7 and TRBJ2-5, reads GAGVSQSPRYKVTKRGQDVTLRCDPISSHATLYWYQQALGQGPEFLTYFNYEAQPDKSGLPSDRFSAERPEGSISTLTIQRTEQRDSAMYRCASSLGSNLETQYFGPGTRLLVL.